These 10 T cell receptor beta chains originate from one sample sequenced in a study of T cell repertoires in cytomegalovirus infection. Via MiXCR, TCRdb re-called the reads, giving one row per CDR3 protein. Of 100,000 to 150,000 distinct CDR3 sequences in the sample, roughly 9% were seen once. The sequencing sample was made of PBMCs. The receptors originated from a human donor in good health (CMV status not recorded). Some clones in this sample may be carry-over from other donors' samples.

This clonotype was seen more than once but under ten times. This chain connects TRBV19 to TRBJ1-5; D possibly corresponds to TRBD1 (6 bases). Germline CDR1 LNHDA, CDR2 SQIVND (reference sequence). Trimming took off 5 bases at V and 2 bases at J, with 19 bases between the two ends. This CDR3 comprises 17 residues. This chain's CDR3 is CASSPRQAHRGNQPQHF. The CDR3 DNA reads TGTGCCAGTAGTCCCCGACAGGCGCATAGGGGCAATCAGCCCCAGCATTTT.

The chain is built from TRBV28 and TRBJ1-2; D not resolved. This CDR3 contains 12 residues. The germline V gene has CDR1 MDHEN and CDR2 SYDVKM. The V end was cut by 4 bases, the J end by 8 bases, with 11 bases between. The CDR3 sequence: CASSSHTRGYTF. DNA of the CDR3: TGTGCCAGCAGTTCCCATACGCGCGGCTACACCTTC.

This clonotype has a count of ten or more. The CDR3 loop reads CASSGVGLAGNEQFF. CDR3 DNA: TGTGCCAGCAGTGGTGTGGGACTAGCGGGCAATGAGCAGTTCTTC. The chain couples TRBV25-1 to TRBJ2-1; TRBD2 aligns across 12 bases. The J segment lost 6 bases and the V segment lost 4 bases, leaving 4 bases of the junction unmatched. There are 15 residues in the CDR3. CDR1 is MGHDK, CDR2 SYGVNS, per germline.

This clonotype was recorded many times. The rearrangement uses TRBV2 and TRBJ1-4; possibly TRBD1 for D (5 bases). The CDR3 contains 15 residues. Trimming removed 2 bases from V and 8 bases from J, with 15 bases in between. The germline CDR1 and CDR2 sequences are SNHLY and FYNNEI. As DNA, the CDR3 is TGTGCCAGCAGTGAATTTTTGGGCCAGGGCGAAAAACTGTTTTTT. This sequence encodes CASSEFLGQGEKLFF.

In its sample, this clonotype was seen many times. V gene TRBV7-2 combines with J gene TRBJ2-3; TRBD2 aligns across 11 bases. CDR3 size: 20 residues. The J segment lost 1 base and the V segment lost 5 bases, leaving 17 bases of the junction unmatched. Per germline, CDR1 SGHTA and CDR2 FQGNSA. CDR3: CASSTPLGLAGGPGTDTQYF. The CDR3 nucleotides are TGTGCCAGCAGCACCCCCCTGGGGCTAGCGGGGGGACCCGGCACAGATACGCAGTATTTT.

This clonotype was seen ten or more times. This chain connects TRBV28 to TRBJ2-7; possible D gene TRBD2, 6 bases. The germline V gene has CDR1 MDHEN and CDR2 SYDVKM. V was clipped by 6 bases and J by 2 bases, with 17 bases between them. CDR3 length: 15 residues. The CDR3 spells CASSRGGAITYEQYF. The CDR3 DNA is TGTGCCAGCAGCCGTGGAGGGGCTATCACCTACGAGCAGTACTTC.

This clonotype was seen at least ten times. This chain links TRBV28 with TRBJ1-2; D is unresolved. The V gene lost 8 bases and the J gene lost 2 bases, with 6 bases spanning the gap. The CDR3 extends over 11 amino acids. Looked up from germline, CDR1 is MDHEN and CDR2 is SYDVKM. This chain's CDR3 is CASGQNYGYTF. The CDR3 coding sequence is TGTGCCAGCGGCCAGAACTATGGCTACACCTTC.

This clonotype came up a few times. The gene calls are TRBV28 and TRBJ2-7; tentatively, D is TRBD1 (5 bases). This CDR3 has 12 residues. The germline CDR1 and CDR2 sequences are MDHEN and SYDVKM. V dropped 6 bases and J dropped 5 bases, with 11 bases sitting between them. Written as DNA, the CDR3 is TGTGCCAGCAGCGACCCAGGGAACGAGCAGTACTTC. This translates into CASSDPGNEQYF.

In its sample, this clonotype was seen many times. The rearrangement joins TRBV19 to TRBJ1-5; D is possibly TRBD1 (5 bases). Germline CDR1 LNHDA, CDR2 SQIVND (reference sequence). This CDR3 is built from 16 residues. Trimming left V 3 bases short and J 6 bases short, with 18 bases between. CDR3 sequence (DNA): TGTGCCAGTAGTATCCCCGGGGGGGTTGGGGGTCAGCCCCAGCATTTT. Amino acid sequence: CASSIPGGVGGQPQHF.

The rearrangement links TRBV28 to TRBJ1-6; 10 bases agree with TRBD1. The CDR3 has 15 residues. V shed 7 bases, J shed 11 bases, and the junction held 11 bases outside the gene matches. Germline lookup yields CDR1 MDHEN and CDR2 SYDVKM. CDR3 sequence: CASTTPDRGTAPLHF. Here the CDR3 DNA reads TGTGCCAGCACCACCCCGGACAGGGGGACGGCACCCCTCCACTTT.